The next 28 T cell receptor beta chains were all read from a single sample in a study of control samples from healthy donors and cancer patients (dated by TCRdb to 2019 to 2021). Library construction relied on the immunoSEQ multiplex PCR assay. TCRdb obtained this table from immuneACCESS and retained in-frame rearrangements with V and J assigned. These tables miss some clones; where compared with another copy, unresolved V genes account for less than half of the shortfall, and the remainder is unexplained. The sample data list around 94,000 clones, and roughly 86% of these were observed just once. Roughly 1.2% of the sample belongs to the ten largest clones. Sequencing input: blood. These receptors all come from a woman in her forties or fifties in good health.

The chain couples TRBV9 to TRBJ2-2; 7 bases are a match to TRBD1. The CDR3 contains 15 residues. The germline V gene encodes CDR1 SGDLS and CDR2 YYNGEE. V shed 4 bases and J 1 base; nucleotides not matched to a gene: 4. Here the CDR3 reads CASSPWTGNTGELFF. CDR3 in DNA: TGTGCCAGCAGCCCTTGGACAGGGAACACCGGGGAGCTGTTTTTT.

The rearrangement uses TRBV7-7 and TRBJ2-1, with a tentative D call TRBD1 (6 bases). Trimming stripped 1 base from V and 7 bases from J, with 8 bases between. Looked up from germline, CDR1 is SSHAT and CDR2 is FNYEAQ (reference sequence). CDR3 size: 13 residues. CDR3 loop: CASSLDRVNEQFF. In nucleotides, the CDR3 is TGTGCCAGCAGCTTAGACAGGGTGAATGAGCAGTTCTTC. The full variable domain, with the rest looked up from reference TRBV7-7 and TRBJ2-1, is GAGVSQSPRYKVTKRGQDVTLRCDPISSHATLYWYQQALGQGPEFLTYFNYEAQPDKSGLPSDRFSAERPEGSISTLTIQRTEQRDSAMYRCASSLDRVNEQFFGPGTRLTVL.

V and J are TRBV6-5 and TRBJ1-5, with a possible D match to TRBD1 (6 bases). There are 13 residues in the CDR3. Between the trimmed V and J ends, which lost 2 bases and 5 bases, there was a span of 7 bases. Germline values: CDR1 MNHEY, CDR2 SVGAGI. The CDR3 DNA sequence: TGTGCCAGCAGTTACGCAGGGGATCAGCCCCAGCATTTT. Its protein product is CASSYAGDQPQHF.

A single count supports this clone. The chain recombines TRBV7-2 with TRBJ2-7; D gene ambiguous. Germline V gene data show CDR1 as SGHTA and CDR2 as FQGNSA. The CDR3 runs 13 residues. Between the trimmed V and J ends, which lost 1 base and 9 bases, there was a span of 13 bases. CDR3 DNA sequence: TGTGCCAGCAGCTTAGGTCTGGCGCCCGTGCAGTACTTC. It yields the protein CASSLGLAPVQYF.

The rearrangement joins TRBV28 to TRBJ1-1; the D is unclear. Germline lookup yields CDR1 MDHEN and CDR2 SYDVKM. V lost 5 bases, J lost 2 bases, and 6 bases lay in between. This CDR3 is 12 amino acids long. The CDR3 loop reads CASSASNTEAFF. The CDR3 region has the DNA TGTGCCAGCAGTGCATCTAACACTGAAGCTTTCTTT.

Regarding this clone: A much larger clonotype is one base distant, so this may be a read error. The sample holds other DNA sequences that translate to the same CDR3. The chain employs TRBV28 and TRBJ2-7; the D is unclear. Trimming removed 4 bases at V and 2 bases at J, with 3 bases between. CDR1 MDHEN and CDR2 SYDVKM come from the germline V gene. This CDR3 has 11 amino acids. The CDR3 DNA reads TGTGCCAGCAGTTCGGCCTACGAGCAGTACTTC. Translated: CASSSAYEQYF.

This clone appeared a single time. V gene TRBV27 combines with J gene TRBJ1-5; D is possibly TRBD1 (5 bases). CDR3 length: 14 amino acids. Germline V gives CDR1 MNHEY, CDR2 SMNVEV (reference sequence). V lost 2 bases and J lost 6, with 11 bases in between. The CDR3 DNA sequence: TGTGCCAGCAGTTTAGTGGAAGGGGTTCAGCCCCAGCATTTT. Translated: CASSLVEGVQPQHF.

The chain links TRBV5-5 to TRBJ1-2; TRBD1 matches 7 bases. Trimming at V came to 0 bases and at J to 0 bases, leaving 8 bases not matched to a gene. This CDR3 spans 17 amino acids. Germline V CDR1 and CDR2: SGHKS, YYEKEE (reference sequence). The CDR3 protein is CASSLGRIGTANYGYTF. The CDR3 nucleotides are TGTGCCAGCAGCTTGGGGAGAATAGGGACAGCTAACTATGGCTACACCTTC.

The chain couples TRBV5-4 to TRBJ2-3; tentative D call: TRBD2 (5 bases). Germline assignment: CDR1 SGHNT and CDR2 YYREEE (reference sequence). V was clipped by 1 base and J by 3 bases, with 12 bases between them. The CDR3 is 15 residues long. The CDR3 protein is CASSLIGSRTDTQYF. In nucleotides, the CDR3 is TGTGCCAGCAGCTTGATTGGGAGTCGGACAGATACGCAGTATTTT.

The chain has TRBV29-1 and TRBJ2-3, with D perhaps matching TRBD1 (5 bases). Germline CDR1 reads SQVTM; CDR2 reads ANQGSEA. The CDR3 is made up of 13 amino acids. With 4 bases removed from V and 0 bases from J, the gap between germline ends came to 8 bases. The CDR3 spells CSVVRQSTDTQYF. The CDR3 DNA follows: TGCAGCGTTGTGAGACAGAGCACAGATACGCAGTATTTT.

Here the CDR3 reads CASKAGARNTEAFF. The CDR3 DNA is TGTGCCAGTAAAGCAGGGGCCAGGAACACTGAAGCTTTCTTT. This chain connects TRBV19 to TRBJ1-1, with D maybe TRBD1 (6 bases). The CDR3 runs to 14 residues. Trimming pared 7 bases from V and 1 base from J, leaving 13 bases between. The germline V gene encodes CDR1 LNHDA and CDR2 SQIVND (reference sequence).

The genes are TRBV4-3 and TRBJ2-1; 7 bases match TRBD2. CDR1 is LGHNA, CDR2 YSLEER, per germline. The CDR3 spans 16 residues. The J segment lost 4 bases and the V segment lost 5 bases, leaving 11 bases of the junction unmatched. The CDR3 region is CASSFQAGRAYNEQFF. DNA of the CDR3: TGCGCCAGCAGCTTCCAAGCGGGGAGAGCTTACAATGAGCAGTTCTTC.

The chain is built from TRBV4-3 and TRBJ2-7; maybe TRBD2 (8 bases). Trimming took 1 base from V and 4 from J, leaving 20 bases between them. The CDR3 is made up of 17 amino acids. Germline assignment: CDR1 LGHNA and CDR2 YSLEER. The CDR3 nucleotides are TGCGCCAGCAGCCAAGCGGGGGGGCACAGGGGATCGTACGAGCAGTACTTC. Translating it yields CASSQAGGHRGSYEQYF.

The genes are TRBV6-6 and TRBJ2-4; D is unresolved. There are 15 residues in the CDR3. Trimming left V 8 bases short and J 5 bases short, with 19 bases between. The germline gives CDR1 MNHNY, CDR2 SVGAGI (reference sequence). CDR3 amino acids: CASLPVVSGQNIQYF. The CDR3 region has the DNA TGTGCCAGCCTCCCCGTGGTCAGTGGGCAAAACATTCAGTACTTC.

V and J are TRBV6-1 and TRBJ1-4; D unresolved. Trimming took off 5 bases at V and 8 bases at J, with 12 bases between the two ends. From germline, CDR1 is MNHNS and CDR2 SASEGT. The CDR3 is made up of 13 amino acids. The CDR3 protein is CASSYTPGEKLFF. In DNA, the CDR3 is TGTGCCAGCAGTTATACCCCGGGGGAAAAACTGTTTTTT.

The gene calls are TRBV5-1 and TRBJ2-1, with TRBD2 matching over 8 bases. Germline CDR1 and CDR2: SGHRS and YFSETQ. J lost 1 base, V lost 1 base, and 7 bases had no gene match. The CDR3 totals 17 residues. Here the CDR3 reads CASSLRAGGQSYNEQFF. DNA for the CDR3: TGCGCCAGCAGCTTGCGCGCGGGGGGCCAATCCTACAATGAGCAGTTCTTC.

The chain carries TRBV18 and TRBJ1-5, with D possibly TRBD1 on 6 matching bases. Germline V gives CDR1 KGHSH, CDR2 LQKENI. Trimming removed 6 bases from V and 1 base from J, with 13 bases in between. The length of the CDR3 is 15 residues. CDR3 in DNA: TGTGCCAGCTCGCTCGAGGGGGGAAGCAATCAGCCCCAGCATTTT. Translating gives CASSLEGGSNQPQHF.

The chain joins TRBV5-8 to TRBJ1-3, with D perhaps matching TRBD1 (5 bases). The CDR3 runs to 15 residues. The V gene lost 2 bases and the J gene lost 0 bases, with 9 bases spanning the gap. CDR1 and CDR2 (germline): SGHTS, YDEGEE. The CDR3 DNA is TGTGCCAGCAGCTTCGGGACCTTCTCTGGAAACACCATATATTTT. Translated, it gives CASSFGTFSGNTIYF.

This rearrangement joins TRBV2 to TRBJ2-2, with TRBD2 identical over 15 bases. There are 17 residues in the CDR3. Trimming removed 6 bases from V and 2 bases from J; junction bases left unmatched: 4. The germline CDR1 and CDR2 sequences are SNHLY and FYNNEI. CDR3 sequence: CASSLGLAGGNTGELFF. The CDR3 nucleotides are TGTGCCAGCAGCCTGGGACTAGCGGGGGGTAACACCGGGGAGCTGTTTTTT.

This chain connects TRBV7-8 to TRBJ2-3; no definite D call. The CDR3 contains 11 residues. With 7 bases removed from V and 6 bases from J, the gap between germline ends came to 8 bases. Germline CDR1 reads SGHVS; CDR2 reads FQNEAQ. CDR3 coding DNA: TGTGCCAGCACTACACAGGATACGCAGTATTTT. Amino acids: CASTTQDTQYF.

This clone turned up a few times. The gene calls are TRBV18 and TRBJ2-3; 14 bases align to TRBD2. J lost 0 bases, V lost 2 bases, and 1 base had no gene match. Germline V gives CDR1 KGHSH, CDR2 LQKENI. This CDR3 has 17 residues. The CDR3 loop is CASSPRLAGGSTDTQYF. The CDR3 DNA sequence: TGTGCCAGCTCACCAAGACTAGCGGGAGGGAGCACAGATACGCAGTATTTT.

This chain uses TRBV19 with TRBJ2-5; 9 bases agree with TRBD2. V lost 8 bases, J lost 1 base, and 8 bases stayed unmatched. Germline-derived CDR1 and CDR2 are LNHDA and SQIVND (reference sequence). The CDR3 covers 15 residues. CDR3 nucleotides: TGTGCCAGTTCGAAATCTAGCGGGATCCAAGAGACCCAGTACTTC. It encodes CASSKSSGIQETQYF.

The chain employs TRBV13 and TRBJ2-1, with D possibly matching TRBD1 (6 bases). The CDR3 runs to 13 residues. V dropped 3 bases and J dropped 12 bases, with 15 bases sitting between them. Germline values: CDR1 PRHDT, CDR2 FYEKMQ (reference sequence). The DNA for the CDR3 is TGTGCCAGCAGCTTCAGGGGTCCAAGTGTGCAGTTCTTC. Translated: CASSFRGPSVQFF.

The chain carries TRBV7-6 and TRBJ2-7; D is uncertain. The CDR3 covers 16 residues. Trimming removed 1 base at V and 5 bases at J, with 18 bases between. Germline CDR1 SGHVS, CDR2 FNYEAQ. The CDR3 DNA sequence: TGTGCCAGCAGCTTAGAGGCGCGCGGAGCTAACGACGAGCAGTACTTC. This sequence encodes CASSLEARGANDEQYF.

The gene calls are TRBV2 and TRBJ2-2; D remains ambiguous. CDR3 length: 11 residues. V was clipped by 0 bases and J by 11 bases, with 4 bases between them. The germline CDR1 and CDR2 sequences are SNHLY and FYNNEI. The CDR3 reads CASSEAVELFF. CDR3 in DNA: TGTGCCAGCAGTGAAGCGGTAGAGCTGTTTTTT.

The chain employs TRBV6-2 or TRBV6-3 and TRBJ2-7; 9 bases fit TRBD1. The CDR3 runs 15 residues. Germline V gene lookup returns CDR1 MNHEY and CDR2 SVGEGT. The V segment lost 4 bases and the J segment 4 bases; nucleotides outside the gene matches: 8. CDR3 bases: TGTGCCAGCAGTTTAACCGGGACAGGGAGATACGAGCAGTACTTC. Encoded protein: CASSLTGTGRYEQYF.

The rearrangement joins TRBV6-4 to TRBJ2-6; no clear D gene. This CDR3 contains 16 residues. V gave up 4 bases and J gave up 2 bases, with 12 bases separating them. Germline CDR1 MRHNA, CDR2 SNTAGT. Written as DNA, the CDR3 is TGTGCCAGCAGTGTACGTGGTGGGGCTGGGGCCAACGTCCTGACTTTC. It encodes CASSVRGGAGANVLTF.

This clone was counted a few times. The chain is built from TRBV5-1 and TRBJ1-1, with TRBD1 as a possible D gene (5 bases). Germline CDR1 reads SGHRS; CDR2 reads YFSETQ. V was cut by 7 bases and J by 4 bases, with 14 bases left in between. This CDR3 has 13 amino acids. The CDR3 DNA sequence: TGCGCCAGCGGGGTAGGAGGGACCACTGAAGCTTTCTTT. Translation: CASGVGGTTEAFF.